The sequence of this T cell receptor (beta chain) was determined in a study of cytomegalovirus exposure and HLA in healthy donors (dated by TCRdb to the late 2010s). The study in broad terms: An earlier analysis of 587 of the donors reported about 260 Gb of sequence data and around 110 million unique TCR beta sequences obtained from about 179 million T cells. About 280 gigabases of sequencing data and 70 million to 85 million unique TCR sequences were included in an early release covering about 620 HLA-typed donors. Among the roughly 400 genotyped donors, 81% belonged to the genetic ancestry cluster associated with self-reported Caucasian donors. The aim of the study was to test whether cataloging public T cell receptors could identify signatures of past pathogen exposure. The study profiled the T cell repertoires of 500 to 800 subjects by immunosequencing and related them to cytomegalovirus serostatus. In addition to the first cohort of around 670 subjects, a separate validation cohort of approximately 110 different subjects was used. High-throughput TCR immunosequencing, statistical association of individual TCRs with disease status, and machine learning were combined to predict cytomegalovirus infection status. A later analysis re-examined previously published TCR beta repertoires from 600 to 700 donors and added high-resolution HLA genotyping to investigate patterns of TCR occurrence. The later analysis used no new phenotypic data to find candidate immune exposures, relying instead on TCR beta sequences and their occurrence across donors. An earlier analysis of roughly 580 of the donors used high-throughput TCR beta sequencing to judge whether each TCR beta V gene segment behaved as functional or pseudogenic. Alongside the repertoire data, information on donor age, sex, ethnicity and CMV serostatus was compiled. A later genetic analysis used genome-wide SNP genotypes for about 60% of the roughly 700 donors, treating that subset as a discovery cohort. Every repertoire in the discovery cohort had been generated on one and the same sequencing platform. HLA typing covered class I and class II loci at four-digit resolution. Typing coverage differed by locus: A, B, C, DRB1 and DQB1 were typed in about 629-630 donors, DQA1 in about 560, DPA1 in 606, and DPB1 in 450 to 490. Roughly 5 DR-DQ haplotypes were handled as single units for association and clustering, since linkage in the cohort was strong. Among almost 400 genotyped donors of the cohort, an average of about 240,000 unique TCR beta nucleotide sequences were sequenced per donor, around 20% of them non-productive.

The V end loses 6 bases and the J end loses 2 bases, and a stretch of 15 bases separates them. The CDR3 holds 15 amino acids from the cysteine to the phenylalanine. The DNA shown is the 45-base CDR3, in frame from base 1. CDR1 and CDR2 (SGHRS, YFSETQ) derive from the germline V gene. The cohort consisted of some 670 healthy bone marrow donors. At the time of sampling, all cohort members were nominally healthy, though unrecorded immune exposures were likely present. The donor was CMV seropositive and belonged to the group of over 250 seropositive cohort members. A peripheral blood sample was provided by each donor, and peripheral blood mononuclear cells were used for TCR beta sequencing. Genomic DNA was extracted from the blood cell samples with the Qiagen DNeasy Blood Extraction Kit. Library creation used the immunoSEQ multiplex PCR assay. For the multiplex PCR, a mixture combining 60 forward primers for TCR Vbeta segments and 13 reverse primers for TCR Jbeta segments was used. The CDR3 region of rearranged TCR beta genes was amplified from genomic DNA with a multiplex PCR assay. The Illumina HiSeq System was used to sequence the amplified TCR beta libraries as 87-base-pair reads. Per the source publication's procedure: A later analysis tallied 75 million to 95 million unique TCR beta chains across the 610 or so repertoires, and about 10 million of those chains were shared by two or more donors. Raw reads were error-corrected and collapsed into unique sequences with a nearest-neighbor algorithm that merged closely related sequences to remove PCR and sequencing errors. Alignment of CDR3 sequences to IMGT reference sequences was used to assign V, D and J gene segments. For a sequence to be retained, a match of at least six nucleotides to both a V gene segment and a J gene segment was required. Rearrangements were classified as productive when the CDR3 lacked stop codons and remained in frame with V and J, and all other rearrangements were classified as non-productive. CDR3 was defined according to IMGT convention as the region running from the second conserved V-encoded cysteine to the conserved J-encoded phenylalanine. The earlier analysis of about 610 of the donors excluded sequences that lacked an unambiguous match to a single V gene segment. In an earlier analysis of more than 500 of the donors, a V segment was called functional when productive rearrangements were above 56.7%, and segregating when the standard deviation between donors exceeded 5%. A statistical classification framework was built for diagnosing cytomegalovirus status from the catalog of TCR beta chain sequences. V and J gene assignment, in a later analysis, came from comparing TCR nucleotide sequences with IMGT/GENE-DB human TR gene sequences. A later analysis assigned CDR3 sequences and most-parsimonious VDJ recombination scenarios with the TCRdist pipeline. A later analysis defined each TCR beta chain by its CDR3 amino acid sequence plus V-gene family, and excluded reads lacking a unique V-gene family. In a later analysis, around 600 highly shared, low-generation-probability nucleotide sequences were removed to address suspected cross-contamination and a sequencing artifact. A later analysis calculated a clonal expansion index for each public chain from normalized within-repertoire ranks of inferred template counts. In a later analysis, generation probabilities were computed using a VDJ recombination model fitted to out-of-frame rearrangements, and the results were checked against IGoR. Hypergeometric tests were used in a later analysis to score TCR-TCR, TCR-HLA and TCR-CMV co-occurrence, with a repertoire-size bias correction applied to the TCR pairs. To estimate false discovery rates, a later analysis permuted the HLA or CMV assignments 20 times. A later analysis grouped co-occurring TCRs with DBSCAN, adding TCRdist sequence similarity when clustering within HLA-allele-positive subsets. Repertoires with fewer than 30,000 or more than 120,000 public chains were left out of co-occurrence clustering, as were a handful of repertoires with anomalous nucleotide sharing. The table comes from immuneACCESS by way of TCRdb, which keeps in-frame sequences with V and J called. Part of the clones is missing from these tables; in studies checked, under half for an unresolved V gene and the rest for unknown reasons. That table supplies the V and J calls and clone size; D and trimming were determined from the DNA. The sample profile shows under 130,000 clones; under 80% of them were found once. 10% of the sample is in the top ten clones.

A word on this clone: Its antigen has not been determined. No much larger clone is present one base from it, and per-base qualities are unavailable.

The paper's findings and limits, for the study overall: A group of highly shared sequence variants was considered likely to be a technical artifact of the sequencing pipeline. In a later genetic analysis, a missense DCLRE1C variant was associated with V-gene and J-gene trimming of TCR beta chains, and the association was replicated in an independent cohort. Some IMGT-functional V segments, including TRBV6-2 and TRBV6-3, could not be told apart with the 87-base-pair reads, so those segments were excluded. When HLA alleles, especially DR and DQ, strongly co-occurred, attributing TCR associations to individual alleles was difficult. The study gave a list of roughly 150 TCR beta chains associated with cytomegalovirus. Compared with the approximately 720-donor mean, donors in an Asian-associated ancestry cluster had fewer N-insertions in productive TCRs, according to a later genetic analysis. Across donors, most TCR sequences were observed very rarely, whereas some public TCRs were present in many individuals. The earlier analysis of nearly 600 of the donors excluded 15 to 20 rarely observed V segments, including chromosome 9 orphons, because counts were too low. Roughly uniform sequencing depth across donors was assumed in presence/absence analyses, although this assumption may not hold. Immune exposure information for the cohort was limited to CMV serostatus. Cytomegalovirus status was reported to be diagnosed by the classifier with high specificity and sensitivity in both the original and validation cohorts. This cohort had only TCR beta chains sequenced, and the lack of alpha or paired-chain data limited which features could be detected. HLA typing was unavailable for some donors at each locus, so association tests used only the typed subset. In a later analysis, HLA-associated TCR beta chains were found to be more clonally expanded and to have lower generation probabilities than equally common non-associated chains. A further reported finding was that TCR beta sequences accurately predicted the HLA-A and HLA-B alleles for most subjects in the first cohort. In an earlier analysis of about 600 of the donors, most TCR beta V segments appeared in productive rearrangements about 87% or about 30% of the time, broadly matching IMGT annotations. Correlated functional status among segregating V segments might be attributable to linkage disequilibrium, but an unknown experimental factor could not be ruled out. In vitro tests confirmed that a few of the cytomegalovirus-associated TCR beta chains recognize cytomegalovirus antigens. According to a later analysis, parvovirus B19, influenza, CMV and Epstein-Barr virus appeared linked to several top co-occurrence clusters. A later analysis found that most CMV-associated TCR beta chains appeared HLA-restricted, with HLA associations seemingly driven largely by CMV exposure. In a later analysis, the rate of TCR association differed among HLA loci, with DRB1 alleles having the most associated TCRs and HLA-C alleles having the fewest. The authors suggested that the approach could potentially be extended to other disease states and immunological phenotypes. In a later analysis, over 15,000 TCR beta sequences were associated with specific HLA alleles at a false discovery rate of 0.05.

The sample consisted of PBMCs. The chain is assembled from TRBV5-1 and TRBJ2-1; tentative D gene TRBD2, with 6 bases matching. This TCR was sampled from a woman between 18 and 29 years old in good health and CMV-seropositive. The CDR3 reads CASTRAEGPYNEQFF. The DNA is TGCGCCAGCACCCGAGCGGAGGGGCCCTACAATGAGCAGTTCTTC.